These T cell receptor beta chains were read from a single sample in a study of vaccination and CD4 T cells after COVID-19. A single record per CDR3 protein comes from TCRdb applying MiXCR to the PCR reads. In the table there are around 12,000 distinct CDR3 sequences, 35% to 45% of which are singletons. Their antigen targets remain unknown. The sample in question was CD4+ T cells from blood, cultured in vitro, obtained after SARS-CoV-2 vaccination. These receptors originate from a human donor who had recovered from COVID-19. Both conserved end residues are part of each CDR3. Fields, in order: CDR3 DNA, CDR3 protein, D gene, J gene, clone size, V gene. D genes are given only for firm matches. Size values are once, few and many counts, or a class for expanded clones, and some rows have none.

DNA: TGTGCCACCAGCAGAGATCGAGGACAGGGGGCCTACGAGCAGTACTTC
CDR3: CATSRDRGQGAYEQYF
D: TRBD1
J: TRBJ2-7
size: .
V: TRBV15

DNA: TGTGCCAGCAGTAGGATGGGGCTAGCGGGAGAGACCCAGTACTTC
CDR3: CASSRMGLAGETQYF
D: TRBD2
J: TRBJ2-5
size: few
V: TRBV6-1

DNA: TGTGCCAGCAGCTCACAGGGCAGGGGACGCACTGAAGCTTTCTTT
CDR3: CASSSQGRGRTEAFF
D: .
J: TRBJ1-1
size: .
V: TRBV5-4

DNA: TGCAGCGTCGAAGTGGGGGGTTACGAGCAGTACTTC
CDR3: CSVEVGGYEQYF
D: .
J: TRBJ2-7
size: .
V: TRBV29-1

DNA: TGCAGTGCAGCCCTGAAGGAGACCCAGTACTTC
CDR3: CSAALKETQYF
D: .
J: TRBJ2-5
size: few
V: TRBV20-1

DNA: TGTGCCAGCAGCCTGGGACAGGGGGCGGGGGAGCAGTACTTC
CDR3: CASSLGQGAGEQYF
D: TRBD1
J: TRBJ2-7
size: .
V: TRBV3-1

DNA: TGCGCCAGCAGCGCGGACAGCCCTGGATATGGCTACACCTTC
CDR3: CASSADSPGYGYTF
D: .
J: TRBJ1-2
size: .
V: TRBV5-1

DNA: TGCAGTGCTACCCCCAGGGAAATTAACTATGGCTACACCTTC
CDR3: CSATPREINYGYTF
D: .
J: TRBJ1-2
size: .
V: TRBV20-1

DNA: TGCAGTGCTAGTTACCGGGGGGTCTCCTACAATGAGCAGTTCTTC
CDR3: CSASYRGVSYNEQFF
D: TRBD2
J: TRBJ2-1
size: few
V: TRBV20-1

DNA: TGTGCCAGCAGCGTCCGGGACAGGGGTTACGAGCAGTACTTC
CDR3: CASSVRDRGYEQYF
D: TRBD1
J: TRBJ2-7
size: once
V: TRBV6-1

DNA: TGTGCCAGTAGTATAGGTCGGGGGCCCGGGATCGACAATGAGCAGTTCTTC
CDR3: CASSIGRGPGIDNEQFF
D: .
J: TRBJ2-1
size: .
V: TRBV19

DNA: TGTGCCAGCAGCAAACTGGACTGGGGGGAGACCCAGTACTTC
CDR3: CASSKLDWGETQYF
D: .
J: TRBJ2-5
size: .
V: TRBV21-1

DNA: TGTGCCAGCTCGCTCTCGCGGGCGGAGACCCAGTACTTC
CDR3: CASSLSRAETQYF
D: .
J: TRBJ2-5
size: .
V: TRBV18

DNA: TGTGCCAGCAGCTTAGCGGGAGCAGCACATACCGGGGCTTTCTTT
CDR3: CASSLAGAAHTGAFF
D: .
J: TRBJ1-1
size: .
V: TRBV7-9

DNA: TGTGCCAGCAGCAGGAATCAGGGATATGGCTACACCTTC
CDR3: CASSRNQGYGYTF
D: .
J: TRBJ1-2
size: few
V: TRBV2

DNA: TGTGCCAGCAGCTCGCAGACAGAGATGAACACTGAAGCTTTCTTT
CDR3: CASSSQTEMNTEAFF
D: .
J: TRBJ1-1
size: .
V: TRBV5-6

DNA: TGTGCCAGCAGCTCCGGACTAGCGGCCACTAGCACAGATACGCAGTATTTT
CDR3: CASSSGLAATSTDTQYF
D: TRBD2
J: TRBJ2-3
size: .
V: TRBV11-3

DNA: TGTGCCAGCAGCTTGGAAACAGACCTTGAAGCTTTCTTT
CDR3: CASSLETDLEAFF
D: .
J: TRBJ1-1
size: .
V: TRBV5-4

DNA: TGTGCCAGCAGTTCGGGACTAGCTCCCTACGAGCAGTACTTC
CDR3: CASSSGLAPYEQYF
D: TRBD2
J: TRBJ2-7
size: few
V: TRBV6-2/TRBV6-3

DNA: TGTGCCAGCAGCTTAGACAGGACAGGGGGCCGATATGGCTACACCTTC
CDR3: CASSLDRTGGRYGYTF
D: TRBD1
J: TRBJ1-2
size: .
V: TRBV7-2

DNA: TGTGCCAGCAGTACAGGGCCCACTGAAGCTTTCTTT
CDR3: CASSTGPTEAFF
D: .
J: TRBJ1-1
size: .
V: TRBV28

DNA: TGCAGTGCGAGGACTAGCGGGGGCCCAAAAGAGACCCAGTACTTC
CDR3: CSARTSGGPKETQYF
D: TRBD2
J: TRBJ2-5
size: medium-sized
V: TRBV20-1

DNA: TGTGCCAGCAGCTTAAAGGCGGGGGTACATGAGCAGTTCTTC
CDR3: CASSLKAGVHEQFF
D: TRBD2
J: TRBJ2-1
size: once
V: TRBV7-6

DNA: TGTGCCAGCAGTTACAGGGGGGGAGGAAACACCATATATTTT
CDR3: CASSYRGGGNTIYF
D: TRBD1
J: TRBJ1-3
size: .
V: TRBV28

DNA: TGTGCCAGCAGGAAGGGACAGGGGGCATCTGGGGCCAACGTCCTGACTTTC
CDR3: CASRKGQGASGANVLTF
D: TRBD1
J: TRBJ2-6
size: .
V: TRBV27

DNA: TGCGCCAGCAGCTTGCGGGAATTCTATAATTCACCCCTCCACTTT
CDR3: CASSLREFYNSPLHF
D: .
J: TRBJ1-6
size: once
V: TRBV5-1

DNA: TGTGCCAGCAGTTATCTCTGGGGGACAGGGATCAATCAGCCCCAGCATTTT
CDR3: CASSYLWGTGINQPQHF
D: TRBD1
J: TRBJ1-5
size: few
V: TRBV6-2/TRBV6-3

DNA: TGTGCCAGCAGCCCCCAGGGGAGCTCCTATAATTCACCCCTCCACTTT
CDR3: CASSPQGSSYNSPLHF
D: .
J: TRBJ1-6
size: few
V: TRBV28

DNA: TGTGCCAGTAGTCCGACAGGGAACACCGGGGAGCTGTTTTTT
CDR3: CASSPTGNTGELFF
D: .
J: TRBJ2-2
size: .
V: TRBV19

DNA: TGTGCCAGCTGGGACGGAAGACTCTATGGCTACACCTTC
CDR3: CASWDGRLYGYTF
D: .
J: TRBJ1-2
size: .
V: TRBV25-1

DNA: TGTGCCAGTAGGCGAGGACAGGGACCCACGAATACGCAGTATTTT
CDR3: CASRRGQGPTNTQYF
D: TRBD1
J: TRBJ2-3
size: .
V: TRBV19

DNA: TGTGCCAGCAGTGAAGCGACAGGGGGGTCCTACGAGCAGTACTTC
CDR3: CASSEATGGSYEQYF
D: TRBD1
J: TRBJ2-7
size: .
V: TRBV2

DNA: TGTGCCAGCAGTGAAGGCCTGGTCGGTGGCTACACCTTC
CDR3: CASSEGLVGGYTF
D: .
J: TRBJ1-2
size: .
V: TRBV6-1

DNA: TGCAGCGTCGGACAGGGGGCCCCCACAGATACGCAGTATTTT
CDR3: CSVGQGAPTDTQYF
D: TRBD1
J: TRBJ2-3
size: .
V: TRBV29-1

DNA: TGTGCCAGCACCACTTTAACACGGGAAGGCTACACCTTC
CDR3: CASTTLTREGYTF
D: .
J: TRBJ1-2
size: few
V: TRBV7-2

DNA: TGTGCCAGCAGCCAATTTAAGGGACAGCACCAAGAGACCCAGTACTTC
CDR3: CASSQFKGQHQETQYF
D: TRBD1
J: TRBJ2-5
size: .
V: TRBV14

DNA: TGCAGTGCTAGAGACCAGAGGAGGAAGAATGAGCAGTTCTTC
CDR3: CSARDQRRKNEQFF
D: .
J: TRBJ2-1
size: .
V: TRBV20-1

DNA: TGTGCCAGCAGCGCCCGACTAGCGGGATTCTCCGTGACGAGTTCCTACAATGAGCAGTTCTTC
CDR3: CASSARLAGFSVTSSYNEQFF
D: TRBD2
J: TRBJ2-1
size: few
V: TRBV7-9

DNA: TGTGCCAGCAGTCGACAGGCAAACTATGGCTACACCTTC
CDR3: CASSRQANYGYTF
D: .
J: TRBJ1-2
size: few
V: TRBV6-1

DNA: TGTGCCAGCAGCGCAACCGTTCAAGGGGAGCTGTTTTTT
CDR3: CASSATVQGELFF
D: .
J: TRBJ2-2
size: .
V: TRBV7-2

DNA: TGTGCCAGCAGTGCAGGACAGGGGGACACTGAAGCTTTCTTT
CDR3: CASSAGQGDTEAFF
D: TRBD1
J: TRBJ1-1
size: .
V: TRBV6-1

DNA: TGCAGCGTAGAAGTCCCTAGGAGGGAGAACACTGAAGCTTTCTTT
CDR3: CSVEVPRRENTEAFF
D: .
J: TRBJ1-1
size: .
V: TRBV29-1

DNA: TGTGCCAGCAGTGGGGGTAACACTGAAGCTTTCTTT
CDR3: CASSGGNTEAFF
D: .
J: TRBJ1-1
size: few
V: TRBV6-1

DNA: TGTGCCAGCAGTTTGCGGCTTAACACTGAAGCTTTCTTT
CDR3: CASSLRLNTEAFF
D: .
J: TRBJ1-1
size: once
V: TRBV12-3/TRBV12-4

DNA: TGTGCCAGCAGTTACTCGATCGGACAGGGGCCCCGTTTTAAGGACGAGCAGTACTTC
CDR3: CASSYSIGQGPRFKDEQYF
D: TRBD1
J: TRBJ2-7
size: once
V: TRBV6-2/TRBV6-3

DNA: TGTGCCAGCAGCCCTAGGGTCCAGGGAGTAGGCTACACCTTC
CDR3: CASSPRVQGVGYTF
D: .
J: TRBJ1-2
size: few
V: TRBV7-2